This entry lists 24 T cell receptor beta chains sequenced from one sample in a study of blood T cells in healthy people across ages. The use of a sample-barcoded 5' primer and a J-beta primer mix characterized a second PCR of roughly 6 to 11 cycles. TCRdb called the 5' RACE reads again in MiXCR, with one record for every CDR3 protein. The sample lists around 1.7 million distinct CDR3 sequences; roughly 30% were seen once. The sequenced sample consisted of blood. The receptors were gathered from a woman in her twenties or thirties in good health.

The chain employs TRBV7-9 and TRBJ2-3; tentative D call: TRBD1 (5 bases). The germline V gene has CDR1 SEHNR and CDR2 FQNEAQ (reference sequence). The CDR3 has 15 amino acids. Deletions cut 6 bases from V and 2 bases from J, with 15 bases between. The CDR3 DNA sequence: TGTGCCAGCAGATCTGACAGACCCACCACAGATACGCAGTATTTT. Protein product: CASRSDRPTTDTQYF.

With regard to this clonotype: This clone may be a read error of a much larger clone one base away. Here the CDR3 reads CASTSGNLGETQYF. The CDR3 bases are TGTGCCAGTACGTCCGGGAACTTGGGAGAGACCCAGTACTTC. This sequence joins TRBV7-2 and TRBJ2-5, with a tentative D call TRBD2 (5 bases). Trimming stripped 9 bases from V and 4 bases from J, with 18 bases between. This CDR3 is built from 14 residues. CDR1 and CDR2 from the germline V gene are SGHTA and FQGNSA.

This clonotype was recorded a few times. V and J are TRBV2 and TRBJ2-3; TRBD2 matches 14 bases. The trim removed 9 bases at V and 3 bases at J, leaving 8 bases unmatched. In germline, CDR1 is SNHLY, CDR2 FYNNEI. The CDR3 totals 16 residues. CDR3 region: CARNTGTSGGTDTQYF. In nucleotides, the CDR3 is TGTGCCAGGAATACCGGGACTAGCGGGGGAACAGATACGCAGTATTTT.

This clonotype showed up just once. This chain links TRBV4-1 with TRBJ1-3; TRBD1 might be the D (6 bases). Germline V lookup: CDR1 MGHRA, CDR2 YSYEKL. This CDR3 is built from 16 residues. V was trimmed by 1 base and J by 4 bases, leaving 14 bases between them. The CDR3 DNA follows: TGCGCCAGCAGCCAAGGAGACGGGGGCCGAGGAAACACCATATATTTT. This sequence encodes CASSQGDGGRGNTIYF.

This clonotype turned up a few times. This sequence joins TRBV19 and TRBJ2-1, with 14 bases that match TRBD2. There are 15 residues in the CDR3. The V gene end was trimmed by 6 bases and the J gene end by 5 bases; junction bases not matched to a gene: 3. Germline V gives CDR1 LNHDA, CDR2 SQIVND (reference sequence). Here the CDR3 reads CASRGLAGVHNEQFF. As DNA, the CDR3 is TGTGCCAGTAGGGGACTAGCGGGGGTTCACAATGAGCAGTTCTTC.

This clonotype was detected a few times. The chain uses TRBV28 and TRBJ1-5; TRBD1 agrees at 7 bases. This CDR3 is 14 amino acids long. Unmatched junction bases numbered 4, after V lost 4 bases and J lost 4 bases. Germline loops: CDR1 MDHEN, CDR2 SYDVKM. The CDR3 nucleotides read TGTGCCAGCAGTTGGGACAGCTTGAATCAGCCCCAGCATTTT. The encoded protein is CASSWDSLNQPQHF.

This clonotype was seen only a few times. The DNA of the CDR3 is TGCAGTGCACCTTCAGGGGGTAGGGATGGCTACACCTTC. This gives the protein CSAPSGGRDGYTF. The chain uses TRBV20-1 and TRBJ1-2; 7 bases map to TRBD1. J lost 6 bases, V lost 6 bases, and 10 bases had no gene match. CDR1 and CDR2 from the germline V gene are DFQATT and SNEGSKA (reference sequence). CDR3 length: 13 residues.

This clonotype came up a few times. The chain employs TRBV5-1 and TRBJ1-2, with a tentative D call TRBD1 (5 bases). The V end lost 4 bases, the J end lost 6 bases, and 13 bases lay between the germline ends. This CDR3 region has 13 residues. The germline gives CDR1 SGHRS, CDR2 YFSETQ. The CDR3 nucleotides are TGCGCCAGCAGCCTTTCCAGGGTAGATGGCTACACCTTC. It encodes CASSLSRVDGYTF.

The sample holds a few counts of this clonotype. The V gene is TRBV20-1, the J gene TRBJ2-3; 10 nucleotides line up with TRBD2. The V and J ends lost 5 bases and 4 bases, in that order; junction bases with no gene match: 6. The V gene's germline CDR1 is DFQATT and CDR2 SNEGSKA (reference sequence). CDR3 length equals 14 residues. CDR3: CSAPAGGRADTQYF. CDR3 DNA sequence: TGCAGTGCTCCAGCGGGGGGGAGGGCAGATACGCAGTATTTT.

In this sample, this clonotype turned up a few times. This rearrangement joins TRBV6-6 to TRBJ2-5, with TRBD1 matching over 9 bases. Germline V gene sequence: CDR1 MNHNY, CDR2 SVGAGI (reference sequence). Trimming removed 7 bases from V and 6 bases from J; junction bases left unmatched: 9. The CDR3 covers 14 residues. The CDR3 coding sequence is TGTGCCAGCACTCTAACAGGGGGCGGTAAGACCCAGTACTTC. Its translation is CASTLTGGGKTQYF.

The J gene is TRBJ1-2, the V gene TRBV5-1; D gene unclear. This CDR3 is 13 amino acids long. Germline-derived CDR1 and CDR2 are SGHRS and YFSETQ. Trimming took off 0 bases at V and 6 bases at J, with 9 bases between the two ends. The CDR3 loop is CASSLEGRNGYTF. CDR3 bases: TGCGCCAGCAGCTTGGAAGGGCGGAATGGCTACACCTTC.

This clonotype was picked up one time. A read error may explain this, as a much larger clone is one base away. V gene TRBV5-1 combines with J gene TRBJ2-1; the match to TRBD2 covers 11 bases. Germline CDR1 and CDR2: SGHRS and YFSETQ. With V trimmed by 2 bases and J by 13 bases, 17 bases remained unmatched. CDR3 length: 17 residues. CDR3 loop: CASSFNGGLAGSETQFF. As DNA, the CDR3 is TGCGCCAGCAGCTTTAACGGAGGACTAGCGGGTTCCGAGACCCAGTTCTTC.

The genes are TRBV20-1 and TRBJ2-1; possible D gene TRBD2, 5 bases. Trimming removed 3 bases from V and 10 bases from J, with 13 bases in between. The germline CDR1 and CDR2 sequences are DFQATT and SNEGSKA (reference sequence). The CDR3 consists of 12 residues. The DNA of the CDR3 is TGCAGTGCTAGTCCAGAAGACTACGAGCAGTTCTTC. Its protein is CSASPEDYEQFF.

The rearrangement joins TRBV10-3 to TRBJ1-3; no reliable D call. CDR1 and CDR2 from the germline V gene are ENHRY and SYGVKD. V dropped 6 bases and J dropped 0 bases, with 9 bases sitting between them. The CDR3 runs to 14 residues. CDR3 amino acids: CAIRSGYSGNTIYF. In DNA, the CDR3 is TGTGCCATCAGGTCGGGGTACTCTGGAAACACCATATATTTT.

This sequence joins TRBV12-3 or TRBV12-4 and TRBJ2-1; the match to TRBD2 covers 8 bases. CDR3 length: 15 amino acids. The ends lost 9 bases at V and 13 bases at J; junction bases unmatched: 20. The CDR3 sequence is CASSAKRSTGTSQFF. The CDR3 DNA is TGTGCCAGTTCAGCGAAGCGCTCTACCGGGACTAGTCAGTTCTTC.

In the case of this clonotype: A clone one base away is much larger, so this may be a read error. J is TRBJ2-7 and V is TRBV5-1, with 15 bases identical to TRBD2. Trimming removed 7 bases from V and 7 bases from J; junction bases left unmatched: 6. Germline CDR1 and CDR2: SGHRS and YFSETQ. CDR3 length: 14 amino acids. The CDR3 sequence is CASRTSGGDNEQYF. The CDR3 region has the DNA TGCGCCAGCCGGACTAGCGGGGGGGACAATGAGCAGTACTTC.

In the case of this clonotype: One junction end disagrees with the germline gene, perhaps due to a read error. This rearrangement joins TRBV20-1 to TRBJ2-7; the D call may be TRBD1 or TRBD2 (6 bases each). The CDR3 consists of 13 residues. Germline V gene lookup returns CDR1 DFQATT and CDR2 SNEGSKA (reference sequence). The DNA of the CDR3 is TGTAGTGCTAGAGGGGGGCAACCCTACGAGCAGTACTTC. Amino acids: CSARGGQPYEQYF.

This clonotype was seen more than once but under ten times. The gene calls are TRBV5-1 and TRBJ2-1, with 8 bases lining up with TRBD2. The CDR3 has 15 residues. CDR1 and CDR2 from the germline V gene are SGHRS and YFSETQ. V dropped 4 bases and J dropped 3; count of bases not matched to a gene: 6. The CDR3 loop reads CASSTGAGGYNEQFF. CDR3 coding DNA: TGCGCCAGCAGCACCGGGGCGGGGGGCTACAATGAGCAGTTCTTC.

The chain joins TRBV3-1 to TRBJ2-3, with D maybe TRBD1 (6 bases). CDR1 and CDR2 (germline): LGHDT, YNNKEL (reference sequence). V was clipped by 4 bases and J by 2 bases, with 16 bases between them. The CDR3 covers 16 residues. CDR3 region: CASSPGQPALTDTQYF. The CDR3 DNA reads as TGTGCCAGCAGCCCAGGACAGCCCGCCCTCACAGATACGCAGTATTTT.

This clonotype was seen a handful of times. V gene TRBV18 combines with J gene TRBJ1-5, with D unresolved. The CDR3 has 15 residues. CDR1 is KGHSH and CDR2 is LQKENI in the germline V gene. Trimming pared 6 bases from V and 9 bases from J, leaving 21 bases between. The CDR3 protein is CASSEYNSPTGPQHF. DNA for the CDR3: TGTGCCAGCTCCGAGTACAATAGCCCCACGGGGCCCCAGCATTTT.

The genes are TRBV6-2 or TRBV6-3 and TRBJ2-1, with 11 bases identical to TRBD1. The V segment lost 6 bases and the J segment 9 bases; nucleotides outside the gene matches: 7. CDR1 and CDR2 (germline): MNHEY, SVGEGT. CDR3 length: 14 amino acids. CDR3 in amino acids: CASSRTGGNFEQFF. In nucleotides, the CDR3 is TGTGCCAGCAGCAGGACAGGGGGCAATTTTGAGCAGTTCTTC.

This clonotype was seen many times. The genes are TRBV6-2 or TRBV6-3 and TRBJ2-7; D call uncertain. CDR3 length: 14 residues. Germline lookup yields CDR1 MNHEY and CDR2 SVGEGT. Trimming took 5 bases from V and 3 from J, leaving 14 bases between them. The DNA of the CDR3 is TGTGCCAGCAGTGCCTTGGGCGAAAGCTACGAGCAGTACTTC. Encoded protein: CASSALGESYEQYF.

This clonotype came up many times. The gene calls are TRBV7-2 and TRBJ2-1; D uncertain. The CDR3 consists of 12 residues. In germline, CDR1 is SGHTA, CDR2 FQGNSA. V was cut by 5 bases and J by 9 bases, with 11 bases left in between. CDR3 sequence reads: CASSQGGGEQFF. For the CDR3, the DNA is TGTGCCAGCAGCCAAGGTGGTGGTGAGCAGTTCTTC. Supplemented by reference TRBV7-2 and TRBJ2-1, the full variable domain reads GAGVSQSPSNKVTEKGKDVELRCDPISGHTALYWYRQSLGQGLEFLIYFQGNSAPDKSGLPSDRFSAERTGGSVSTLTIQRTQQEDSAVYLCASSQGGGEQFFGPGTRLTVL.

The CDR3 DNA is TGTGCCAGCTCACCTCAAACGGGGGGCGCGATTAACACTGAAGCTTTCTTT. This sequence encodes CASSPQTGGAINTEAFF. This chain links TRBV18 with TRBJ1-1; D might be TRBD1 (6 bases). CDR1 and CDR2 (germline): KGHSH, LQKENI. Trimming removed 3 bases at V and 2 bases at J, with 19 bases between. The CDR3 extends over 17 amino acids.